In this sample, the clone carrying this T cell receptor (beta chain) turned up once. The antigen remains undetermined. This entry is derived from a study of cytomegalovirus exposure and HLA in healthy donors. General study points: Highly shared variants forming one cluster were likely a sequencing artifact. Cytomegalovirus association was assigned to approximately 160 TCR beta chains.

Nominally healthy donors were sampled, though unrecorded immune exposures were likely. The primer mix had 60 Vbeta and 13 Jbeta primers. Sequencing used immunoSEQ multiplex PCR; TCRdb keeps in-frame clones, though not all of them. The repertoire holds approximately 110,000 clones, with 75% to 90% as singletons. The source material was PBMCs. This sequence originates from a man under 40 in good health and CMV-seropositive.

CDR3 DNA sequence: TGTGCCAGCAGTTTTTCCCGGGGGACAGGGGGTGAAAAACTGTTTTTT. Translating gives CASSFSRGTGGEKLFF. This rearrangement joins TRBV6-5 to TRBJ1-4; 11 bases line up with TRBD1. V lost 4 bases and J lost 7; bases outside the gene matches: 8. Germline CDR1 and CDR2: MNHEY and SVGAGI. This CDR3 comprises 16 residues.